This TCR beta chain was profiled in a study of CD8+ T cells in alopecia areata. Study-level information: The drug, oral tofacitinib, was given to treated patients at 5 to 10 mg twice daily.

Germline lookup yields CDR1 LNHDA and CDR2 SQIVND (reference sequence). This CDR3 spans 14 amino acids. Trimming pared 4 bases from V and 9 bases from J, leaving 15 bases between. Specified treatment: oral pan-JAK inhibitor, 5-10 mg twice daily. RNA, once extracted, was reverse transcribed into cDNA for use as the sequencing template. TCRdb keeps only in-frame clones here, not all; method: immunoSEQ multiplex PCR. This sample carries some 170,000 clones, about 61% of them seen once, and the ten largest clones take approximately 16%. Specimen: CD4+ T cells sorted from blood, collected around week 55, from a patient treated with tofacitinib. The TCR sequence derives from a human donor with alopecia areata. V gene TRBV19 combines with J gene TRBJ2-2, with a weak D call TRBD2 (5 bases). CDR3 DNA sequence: TGTGCCAGTAGTACTTCCCTGACTAACCGGGAGCTGTTTTTT. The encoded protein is CASSTSLTNRELFF.